Described below is a single T cell receptor (beta chain) sequence and its context. The entry originates in a study of blood T cell repertoires in COVID-19. The overall study: COVID-19 samples collected from the United States, Italy and Spain covered acute and convalescent phases.

The V and J ends lost 2 bases and 7 bases, in that order; junction bases with no gene match: 10. The germline CDR1 and CDR2 sequences are SGHRS and YFSETQ. The length of the CDR3 is 16 residues. Participants were aged roughly 18 to 100 years from about 25 US areas. Assay used: immunoSEQ multiplex PCR; TCRdb lists only in-frame clones, some missing. The sample has roughly 250,000 clones; 75% to 90% are singletons. The sequence derives from a woman younger than 35 who had recovered from COVID-19. The sequenced material came from PBMCs or T cells enriched from blood (not recorded which). The rearrangement links TRBV5-1 to TRBJ2-5; 11 nucleotides line up with TRBD1. The CDR3: CASSFDQTGTGGTQYF. In nucleotides, the CDR3 is TGCGCCAGCAGCTTTGATCAGACCGGGACAGGGGGGACCCAGTACTTC.